This TCR beta chain was recorded in a study of tumor-infiltrating lymphocytes in primary liver carcinoma. In the study overall: Sample counts of productive TCRbeta reads spanned roughly 3.65 to 8 million; these counts were similar across tissue types. General study points: The study found only about 7.5-25% of top clones in all five tumor regions.

Production of TCR beta cDNA used around 500 ng total RNA together with a constant-region primer. Amplification in three nested multiplex PCR rounds with slightly modified ARM-PCR gave rise to TCR beta libraries. The first two PCR rounds used TRBV1-TRBV30 primers with a Cbeta primer, about 9 cycles each. TCRdb independently ran MiXCR on the multiplex PCR reads; one entry per CDR3 protein. The sample has 40,000 to 55,000 distinct CDR3 sequences; roughly 70% are singletons. For this clonotype: Its antigen is undetermined.

CDR3 length: 15 residues. Germline assignment: CDR1 MNHNS and CDR2 SASEGT. V was cut by 1 base and J by 5 bases, with 14 bases left in between. RNA and DNA were co-extracted from about 19-30 mg of unsorted bulk tissue. Sampling of each tumor involved five separate regions. Tumor samples uniformly had over 75% viable tumor cells. V is TRBV6-1 and J is TRBJ2-5, with D maybe TRBD1 (6 bases). This receptor was taken from a man between 35 and 55 years old with primary liver carcinoma and hepatitis B virus infection. Sequencing used liver tumor tissue from sampling region 5. Subset: tumor region T5, tumor centre. The CDR3 reads CASSEVDSQGETQYF. The CDR3 DNA reads as TGTGCCAGCAGTGAAGTGGACAGCCAGGGGGAGACCCAGTACTTC.